This is a list of T cell receptor beta chains from one sample in a study of CD8 T cells in Susac syndrome. One entry per CDR3 protein, called by TCRdb with MiXCR from the immunoSEQ multiplex PCR reads. Of approximately 160,000 distinct CDR3 sequences in the sample, around 92% were seen once. The sequenced sample consisted of CD4+ T cells from PBMCs. The source is a human donor in good health. Each CDR3 is given with its conserved first and last residue. The order of the fields is V gene, J gene, CDR3 length, D gene, CDR3 protein. D genes are given only for firm matches.

V gene: TRBV18; J gene: TRBJ1-1; CDR3 length: 15; D gene: NA; CDR3 protein: CASSPPSTPGTEAFF
V gene: TRBV5-1; J gene: TRBJ2-5; CDR3 length: 14; D gene: TRBD1; CDR3 protein: CASSIGQGRETQYF
V gene: TRBV5-1; J gene: TRBJ1-5; CDR3 length: 13; D gene: NA; CDR3 protein: CASRQNSNQPQHF
V gene: TRBV6-1; J gene: TRBJ2-1; CDR3 length: 16; D gene: TRBD1; CDR3 protein: CASSEATGAHYNEQFF
V gene: TRBV20-1; J gene: TRBJ2-7; CDR3 length: 14; D gene: NA; CDR3 protein: CSARDWKASYEQYF
V gene: TRBV12-3/TRBV12-4; J gene: TRBJ1-1; CDR3 length: 14; D gene: TRBD1; CDR3 protein: CASSVGTGPIWAFF
V gene: TRBV30; J gene: TRBJ2-5; CDR3 length: 13; D gene: NA; CDR3 protein: CAWSVEYQETQYF
V gene: TRBV18; J gene: TRBJ1-2; CDR3 length: 14; D gene: TRBD1; CDR3 protein: CASSPKTGQEGYTF
V gene: TRBV5-1; J gene: TRBJ1-1; CDR3 length: 13; D gene: NA; CDR3 protein: CASSFRQNTEAFF
V gene: TRBV27; J gene: TRBJ2-1; CDR3 length: 16; D gene: NA; CDR3 protein: CASSSPGRSSYNEQFF
V gene: TRBV7-9; J gene: TRBJ2-5; CDR3 length: 15; D gene: NA; CDR3 protein: CASSLDPGRQETQYF
V gene: TRBV20-1; J gene: TRBJ1-2; CDR3 length: 14; D gene: TRBD1; CDR3 protein: CSARAPDRGNGYTF
V gene: TRBV2; J gene: TRBJ2-5; CDR3 length: 13; D gene: NA; CDR3 protein: CASSVDRRETQYF
V gene: TRBV19; J gene: TRBJ2-3; CDR3 length: 14; D gene: NA; CDR3 protein: CASSSPLGTDTQYF
V gene: TRBV19; J gene: TRBJ2-7; CDR3 length: 15; D gene: TRBD1; CDR3 protein: CASSPDDRGGGEQYF
V gene: TRBV5-4; J gene: TRBJ2-3; CDR3 length: 16; D gene: NA; CDR3 protein: CASSLGGGRVADTQYF
V gene: TRBV12-3/TRBV12-4; J gene: TRBJ2-2; CDR3 length: 12; D gene: NA; CDR3 protein: CASSFSAGELFF
V gene: TRBV5-1; J gene: TRBJ2-7; CDR3 length: 13; D gene: NA; CDR3 protein: CASSLVGVYEQYF
V gene: TRBV29-1; J gene: TRBJ2-3; CDR3 length: 13; D gene: NA; CDR3 protein: CSLGGGGTDTQYF
V gene: TRBV12-3/TRBV12-4; J gene: TRBJ2-5; CDR3 length: 14; D gene: NA; CDR3 protein: CASSPGQTQETQYF
V gene: TRBV11-2; J gene: TRBJ2-5; CDR3 length: 13; D gene: NA; CDR3 protein: CASLQGGRETQYF
V gene: TRBV9; J gene: TRBJ1-1; CDR3 length: 13; D gene: NA; CDR3 protein: CASSPSGNTEAFF
V gene: TRBV5-1; J gene: TRBJ2-3; CDR3 length: 14; D gene: NA; CDR3 protein: CASSNNLGADTQYF
V gene: TRBV3-1; J gene: TRBJ1-5; CDR3 length: 14; D gene: NA; CDR3 protein: CASSQGSGVQPQHF
V gene: TRBV29-1; J gene: TRBJ2-2; CDR3 length: 15; D gene: TRBD2; CDR3 protein: CSASGTSGNTGELFF
V gene: TRBV30; J gene: TRBJ1-2; CDR3 length: 13; D gene: NA; CDR3 protein: CAWSRTRTGGYTF
V gene: TRBV5-1; J gene: TRBJ2-1; CDR3 length: 12; D gene: NA; CDR3 protein: CASSLIVSEQFF
V gene: TRBV7-2; J gene: TRBJ2-3; CDR3 length: 13; D gene: NA; CDR3 protein: CASSLTSLPAQYF
V gene: TRBV27; J gene: TRBJ1-4; CDR3 length: 13; D gene: NA; CDR3 protein: CASSLGGEEKLFF
V gene: TRBV2; J gene: TRBJ2-1; CDR3 length: 14; D gene: NA; CDR3 protein: CANHVGGPDNEQFF
V gene: TRBV28; J gene: TRBJ1-4; CDR3 length: 15; D gene: TRBD1; CDR3 protein: CASSLRQGANEKLFF
V gene: TRBV5-1; J gene: TRBJ2-5; CDR3 length: 14; D gene: NA; CDR3 protein: CASSLLGRRETQYF
V gene: TRBV5-4; J gene: TRBJ1-4; CDR3 length: 15; D gene: NA; CDR3 protein: CASSPGQSRFEKLFF
V gene: TRBV9; J gene: TRBJ2-5; CDR3 length: 16; D gene: TRBD2; CDR3 protein: CASSGPQPGLAETQYF
V gene: TRBV4-1; J gene: TRBJ1-1; CDR3 length: 16; D gene: NA; CDR3 protein: CASSQGDTWRDTEAFF
V gene: TRBV18; J gene: TRBJ1-1; CDR3 length: 14; D gene: TRBD1; CDR3 protein: CASSSDRADTEAFF
V gene: TRBV7-9; J gene: TRBJ1-2; CDR3 length: 15; D gene: NA; CDR3 protein: CASTLGLANLYGYTF
V gene: TRBV4-1; J gene: TRBJ1-1; CDR3 length: 16; D gene: TRBD1; CDR3 protein: CASSQEGQGRRTEAFF
V gene: TRBV7-2; J gene: TRBJ1-1; CDR3 length: 14; D gene: NA; CDR3 protein: CASSLSPPGPEAFF
V gene: TRBV9; J gene: TRBJ2-6; CDR3 length: 15; D gene: NA; CDR3 protein: CASRAAASGANVLTF
V gene: TRBV6-1; J gene: TRBJ2-7; CDR3 length: 13; D gene: NA; CDR3 protein: CASSDWTVYEQYF
V gene: TRBV19; J gene: TRBJ2-7; CDR3 length: 15; D gene: TRBD1; CDR3 protein: CASSIGATGGYEQYF
V gene: TRBV13; J gene: TRBJ2-2; CDR3 length: 13; D gene: NA; CDR3 protein: CASSLLYTGELFF
V gene: TRBV3-1; J gene: TRBJ2-7; CDR3 length: 12; D gene: NA; CDR3 protein: CASSQVRREQYF
V gene: TRBV11-2; J gene: TRBJ2-3; CDR3 length: 16; D gene: NA; CDR3 protein: CASSFGTNSRTDTQYF
V gene: TRBV4-3; J gene: TRBJ2-7; CDR3 length: 15; D gene: TRBD2; CDR3 protein: CASSLNGGAGYEQYF
V gene: TRBV2; J gene: TRBJ2-2; CDR3 length: 15; D gene: NA; CDR3 protein: CASSEQGLNTGELFF
V gene: TRBV7-9; J gene: TRBJ1-2; CDR3 length: 14; D gene: TRBD1; CDR3 protein: CASSWGQGEYGYTF
V gene: TRBV2; J gene: TRBJ2-7; CDR3 length: 12; D gene: NA; CDR3 protein: CASRADSYEQYF
V gene: TRBV10-3; J gene: TRBJ2-1; CDR3 length: 14; D gene: NA; CDR3 protein: CAISGAGSYNEQFF
V gene: TRBV7-2; J gene: TRBJ2-4; CDR3 length: 17; D gene: NA; CDR3 protein: CASSLYPQGKIGNIQYF
V gene: TRBV20-1; J gene: TRBJ1-4; CDR3 length: 11; D gene: NA; CDR3 protein: CSGRVSEKLFF
V gene: TRBV7-9; J gene: TRBJ2-2; CDR3 length: 16; D gene: NA; CDR3 protein: CASSLSGGVNTGELFF
V gene: TRBV18; J gene: TRBJ1-1; CDR3 length: 16; D gene: NA; CDR3 protein: CASSPVEGTENTEAFF
V gene: TRBV7-2; J gene: TRBJ2-7; CDR3 length: 14; D gene: NA; CDR3 protein: CASSFARDGYEQYF
V gene: TRBV3-1; J gene: TRBJ1-4; CDR3 length: 15; D gene: NA; CDR3 protein: CASSRTVATNEKLFF
V gene: TRBV7-9; J gene: TRBJ1-3; CDR3 length: 14; D gene: NA; CDR3 protein: CASSSPKPGNTIYF
V gene: TRBV4-2; J gene: TRBJ1-2; CDR3 length: 15; D gene: TRBD1; CDR3 protein: CASSQETGDPYGYTF
V gene: TRBV11-2; J gene: TRBJ2-7; CDR3 length: 16; D gene: TRBD1; CDR3 protein: CASSVRVGQAMYEQYF